These 22 T cell receptor beta chains came from one sample sequenced in a study of identical twins. One entry per CDR3 protein results from TCRdb running MiXCR on the 5' RACE reads. Among roughly 290,000 distinct CDR3 sequences listed, more than 6.5% were seen once. These data were also filed under a second study, of yellow fever vaccine responses in identical twins.

The sequenced material came from memory (CD45RO+) T cells sorted from blood. The receptor source for this set is a woman between 18 and 29 years old in good health.

Many counts were recorded for this clonotype. The chain has TRBV12-3 or TRBV12-4 and TRBJ2-3, with D perhaps TRBD1 or TRBD2 (6 bases each). The V end was cut by 6 bases, the J end by 7 bases, with 20 bases between. The CDR3 is made up of 15 amino acids. DNA for the CDR3: TGTGCCAGCAGCCCCCGGGGGCGGAGTTTGTATACGCAGTATTTT. Translation gives CASSPRGRSLYTQYF.

This clonotype showed up just a few times. This rearrangement joins TRBV18 to TRBJ2-5, with a possible D match to TRBD1 (5 bases). Per germline, CDR1 KGHSH and CDR2 LQKENI. The CDR3 runs 15 residues. With 0 bases removed from V and 1 base from J, the gap between germline ends came to 9 bases. The CDR3 coding sequence is TGTGCCAGCTCACCACCGCAGGGTCTCCAAGAGACCCAGTACTTC. Residues: CASSPPQGLQETQYF.

This clonotype has more than one count but fewer than ten. The chain is built from TRBV6-1 and TRBJ1-1; 7 bases agree with TRBD1. The CDR3 totals 13 residues. Germline lookup yields CDR1 MNHNS and CDR2 SASEGT. Trimming cost V 10 bases and J 5 bases; bases outside gene matches: 10. The CDR3 region is CATVGQRRTEAFF. The CDR3 DNA reads as TGTGCCACGGTGGGACAGAGGAGAACTGAAGCTTTCTTT.

This clonotype was detected only a few times. This chain links TRBV18 with TRBJ1-1, with D hard to call. Germline loops: CDR1 KGHSH, CDR2 LQKENI. Between the trimmed V and J ends, which lost 2 bases and 3 bases, there was a span of 7 bases. The CDR3 runs to 13 residues. The CDR3 DNA is TGTGCCAGCTCACCAAGTTTCGACACTGAAGCTTTCTTT. Residues: CASSPSFDTEAFF.

Only a few counts were recorded for this clonotype. The genes are TRBV6-1 and TRBJ2-1; weak D call: TRBD2 (6 bases). V was pared by 2 bases and J by 3 bases, with 8 bases between. The CDR3 has 14 amino acids. Germline CDR1 MNHNS, CDR2 SASEGT. CDR3 bases: TGTGCCAGCAGTGAACCGGGACTCTACAATGAGCAGTTCTTC. Encoded protein: CASSEPGLYNEQFF.

The sample holds a few counts of this clonotype. This chain uses TRBV4-2 with TRBJ1-1, with 8 bases lining up with TRBD1. CDR1 and CDR2 from the germline V gene are LGHNA and YNFKEQ. J lost 11 bases, V lost 2 bases, and 4 bases had no gene match. The CDR3 runs 12 residues. CDR3 loop: CASSQWTGWAFF. CDR3 nucleotide sequence: TGTGCCAGCAGCCAATGGACAGGGTGGGCTTTCTTT.

This clonotype was seen more than once but under ten times. The V and J genes are TRBV6-5 and TRBJ1-5; D ambiguous. This CDR3 has 16 residues. Germline CDR1 is MNHEY and CDR2 is SVGAGI. The V gene lost 2 bases and the J gene lost 1 base, with 12 bases spanning the gap. CDR3 DNA sequence: TGTGCCAGCAGTTACCGGGCGGGTTACAGCAATCAGCCCCAGCATTTT. It specifies CASSYRAGYSNQPQHF.

The rearrangement uses TRBV3-1 and TRBJ2-2; a possible D gene is TRBD2 (7 bases). The CDR3 extends over 17 amino acids. Germline V gene lookup returns CDR1 LGHDT and CDR2 YNNKEL (reference sequence). The germline V and J ends were trimmed by 4 bases and 4 bases, with 19 bases remaining between them. CDR3 residues: CASSPRGRGESTGELFF. The CDR3 bases are TGTGCCAGCAGCCCCAGGGGTCGGGGGGAGAGCACCGGGGAGCTGTTTTTT.

The J gene is TRBJ1-6, the V gene TRBV28; weak D call: TRBD1 (5 bases). The CDR3 extends over 16 amino acids. V was trimmed by 4 bases and J by 7 bases, leaving 17 bases between them. Germline loops: CDR1 MDHEN, CDR2 SYDVKM. The DNA of the CDR3 is TGTGCCAGCAGTTCACCCGACAGCCTGGGGAATTCACCCCTCCACTTT. Translating gives CASSSPDSLGNSPLHF.

This clonotype occurred a few times. V is TRBV20-1 and J is TRBJ2-1, with TRBD2 matching over 14 bases. V lost 6 bases, J lost 7 bases, and 11 bases stayed unmatched. The CDR3 spans 16 residues. Germline V gene sequence: CDR1 DFQATT, CDR2 SNEGSKA (reference sequence). CDR3: CSAPSGTSGSWNEQFF. CDR3 nucleotides: TGCAGTGCCCCATCGGGGACTAGCGGGAGTTGGAATGAGCAGTTCTTC.

In its sample, this clonotype was seen many times. The V and J genes are TRBV6-1 and TRBJ1-5, with unresolved D. The CDR3 extends over 14 amino acids. With 7 bases removed from V and 2 bases from J, the gap between germline ends came to 12 bases. The germline V gene encodes CDR1 MNHNS and CDR2 SASEGT. The CDR3 loop is CASTEDWGNQPQHF. In DNA form, the CDR3 reads TGTGCCAGCACCGAAGACTGGGGCAATCAGCCCCAGCATTTT.

The J gene is TRBJ1-4, the V gene TRBV4-1; weak D call: TRBD1 (6 bases). V was clipped by 4 bases and J by 3 bases, with 12 bases between them. This CDR3 is built from 15 residues. The germline gives CDR1 MGHRA, CDR2 YSYEKL. CDR3 sequence reads: CASSRTGMANEKLFF. The CDR3 coding sequence is TGCGCCAGCAGCCGAACAGGGATGGCTAATGAAAAACTGTTTTTT.

This clonotype was observed a few times. The gene calls are TRBV12-3 or TRBV12-4 and TRBJ1-2; 7 bases fit TRBD1. The CDR3 contains 12 residues. J was trimmed by 8 bases and V by 8 bases; bases with no gene match: 8. CDR3 coding DNA: TGTGCCAGCTGGGACAGTCTCTCCGGCTACACCTTC. This gives the protein CASWDSLSGYTF.

This clonotype was recorded at least ten times. The V and J genes are TRBV24-1 and TRBJ2-1, with 8 nucleotides matching TRBD1. Trimming removed 1 base from V and 9 bases from J; junction bases left unmatched: 10. This CDR3 has 16 residues. Looked up from germline, CDR1 is KGHDR and CDR2 is SFDVKD. CDR3 sequence (DNA): TGTGCCACCAGTGATTTCGGGCAGGGGGCTTTGGGTGAGCAGTTCTTC. Its translation is CATSDFGQGALGEQFF.

The chain joins TRBV20-1 to TRBJ1-1; tentatively, D is TRBD1 (5 bases). V lost 6 bases and J 11 bases, leaving 19 bases between the germline ends. The length of the CDR3 is 12 residues. Germline V lookup: CDR1 DFQATT, CDR2 SNEGSKA (reference sequence). The CDR3 sequence: CSAARDPAGAFF. The CDR3 DNA sequence: TGCAGTGCCGCGAGGGACCCGGCTGGGGCTTTCTTT.

This clonotype was picked up a small number of times. The J gene is TRBJ2-3, the V gene TRBV5-1, with D unresolved. The germline V and J ends were trimmed by 5 bases and 0 bases, with 7 bases remaining between them. There are 13 residues in the CDR3. Germline assignment: CDR1 SGHRS and CDR2 YFSETQ. The CDR3 spells CASRDGSTDTQYF. The CDR3 DNA is TGCGCCAGCAGAGACGGTAGCACAGATACGCAGTATTTT.

This clonotype was counted ten times or more. This sequence joins TRBV5-1 and TRBJ2-1; TRBD2 matches at 14 bases. The germline V gene has CDR1 SGHRS and CDR2 YFSETQ. The trim removed 0 bases at V and 2 bases at J, leaving 7 bases unmatched. CDR3 size: 19 residues. CDR3 protein: CASSLESGLAGVTYNEQFF. The CDR3 DNA reads as TGCGCCAGCAGCTTGGAATCGGGACTAGCGGGAGTAACCTACAATGAGCAGTTCTTC.

This clonotype was seen at least ten times. The chain carries TRBV6-2 or TRBV6-3 and TRBJ2-3; D ambiguous. The V gene's germline CDR1 is MNHEY and CDR2 SVGEGT. This CDR3 is built from 15 residues. Trimming removed 7 bases at V and 2 bases at J, with 16 bases between. The CDR3 protein is CASTTASFDTDTQYF. The CDR3 DNA follows: TGTGCCAGCACCACCGCCAGTTTCGACACAGATACGCAGTATTTT.

At least ten counts were recorded for this clonotype. This rearrangement joins TRBV15 to TRBJ1-5; D possibly corresponds to TRBD1 (5 bases). V lost 0 bases and J 7 bases, leaving 13 bases between the germline ends. The V gene's germline CDR1 is LNHNV and CDR2 YYDKDF (reference sequence). The length of the CDR3 is 15 residues. CDR3 protein: CATSRDLAAGQPQHF. The CDR3 DNA reads as TGTGCCACCAGCAGAGATTTGGCCGCAGGGCAGCCCCAGCATTTT.

A few counts support this clonotype. The V call is TRBV2, the J call TRBJ1-5; TRBD1 aligns across 8 bases. V lost 3 bases, J lost 4 bases, and 8 bases stayed unmatched. The germline V gene encodes CDR1 SNHLY and CDR2 FYNNEI. This CDR3 region has 16 residues. The CDR3 DNA reads as TGTGCCAGCAGTGAGTTGGGGCAGGGGGCGAATCAGCCCCAGCATTTT. Protein sequence: CASSELGQGANQPQHF. The full variable domain, rest sourced from reference TRBV2 and TRBJ1-5, is EPEVTQTPSHQVTQMGQEVILRCVPISNHLYFYWYRQILGQKVEFLVSFYNNEISEKSEIFDDQFSVERPDGSNFTLKIRSTKLEDSAMYFCASSELGQGANQPQHFGDGTRLSIL.

V is TRBV4-1 and J is TRBJ1-4, with 8 bases identical to TRBD1. This CDR3 region has 15 residues. CDR1 is MGHRA, CDR2 YSYEKL, per germline. After removal of 1 base from V and 5 bases from J, the junction contained 3 bases not matched to a gene. CDR3 DNA sequence: TGCGCCAGCAGCCAAGTCGGGACAGGCAATGAAAAACTGTTTTTT. The encoded protein is CASSQVGTGNEKLFF.

V and J are TRBV20-1 and TRBJ1-6, with D perhaps matching TRBD1 (6 bases). The germline CDR1 and CDR2 sequences are DFQATT and SNEGSKA (reference sequence). Trimming stripped 3 bases from V and 7 bases from J, with 16 bases between. This CDR3 has 15 amino acids. CDR3 coding DNA: TGCAGTGCTAGTAAACAGGGACCATTAAATTCACCCCTCCACTTT. Its protein is CSASKQGPLNSPLHF.